This T cell receptor beta chain stems from a study of blood T cells in healthy people across ages. Study-level points and caveats: Diversity estimates drawn from one million T cells were deemed underestimates.

The sample providers were healthy Caucasian people from Russia, aged about 6 to 100. Every sample yielded at least 7 million isolated PBMCs. A single count supports this clonotype. Antigen unknown. CDR1 is SEHNR and CDR2 is FQNEAQ in the germline V gene (reference sequence). The CDR3 length is 17 residues. Unmatched junction bases numbered 13, after V lost 6 bases and J lost 2 bases. The second PCR ran about 6 to 11 cycles with a sample-barcoded 5' primer and J-beta primers. Every sample gave at least 2.5 million paired-end reads containing CDR3. One entry per CDR3 protein results from TCRdb running MiXCR on the 5' RACE reads. The data contain approximately 1,700,000 distinct CDR3 sequences, about 39% of them singletons.

Specimen: blood. The chain recombines TRBV7-9 with TRBJ2-5, with 9 bases lining up with TRBD2. This clonotype was sampled from a human donor in good health. The CDR3 DNA sequence: TGTGCCAGCAGTTACAGCGGGGGGCCAATAATTCAAGAGACCCAGTACTTC. It specifies CASSYSGGPIIQETQYF.